This T cell receptor (beta chain) was retrieved from a study of shared clonotypes between healthy human individuals. TCRdb's copy holds only in-frame clones and misses some; the assay was immunoSEQ multiplex PCR. This table has around 1,100,000 clones, roughly 80% appearing once. Worth noting for this clone: Other DNA sequences in this sample translate to the same CDR3.

Trimming removed 3 bases at V and 0 bases at J, with 5 bases between. The CDR3 consists of 13 residues. CDR1 SGHTS and CDR2 YDEGEE come from the germline V gene. V and J are TRBV5-8 and TRBJ2-3; D ambiguous. The sequence was collected from a man aged 18 to 35 in good health. Some clones in this sample may be carry-over from other donors' samples. The sequenced material came from memory CD4+ T cells from PBMCs. Subset denoted: CD45RA-negative fraction. The CDR3 DNA is TGTGCCAGCAGCTCGGACAGCACAGATACGCAGTATTTT. Translating gives CASSSDSTDTQYF.